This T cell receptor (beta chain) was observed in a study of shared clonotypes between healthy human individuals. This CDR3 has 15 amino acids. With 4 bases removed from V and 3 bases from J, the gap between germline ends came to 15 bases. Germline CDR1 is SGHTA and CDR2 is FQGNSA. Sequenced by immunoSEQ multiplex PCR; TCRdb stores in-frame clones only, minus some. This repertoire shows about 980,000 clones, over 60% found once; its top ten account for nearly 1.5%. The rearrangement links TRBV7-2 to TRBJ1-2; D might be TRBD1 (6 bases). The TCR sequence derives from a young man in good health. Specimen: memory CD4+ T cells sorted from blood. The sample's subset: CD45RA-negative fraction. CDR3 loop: CASSSYRAGDYGYTF. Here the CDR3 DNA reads TGTGCCAGCAGCTCCTATCGAGCAGGGGACTATGGCTACACCTTC.